The 32 T cell receptor beta chains reported below all come from one sample, sequenced in a study of T-cell reconstitution after alpha-beta-depleted transplantation in children. Preparing the TCRbeta library involved the use of unique molecular identifiers. TCRdb redid the calling of the PCR reads with MiXCR, one entry per CDR3 protein. The data contain 440,000 or so distinct CDR3 sequences, about 45% of them singletons. Here the sequenced sample was PBMCs, taken before TCRalphabeta/CD19-depleted stem cell transplant. These receptors were taken from a girl aged 2-10 years with aplastic anemia, due to receive a stem cell transplant.

This clonotype occurred many times. The V call is TRBV3-1, the J call TRBJ2-5; D possibly corresponds to TRBD1 (6 bases). CDR1 is LGHDT and CDR2 is YNNKEL in the germline V gene (reference sequence). The CDR3 runs 14 residues. V lost 0 bases and J lost 5, with 10 bases in between. This CDR3 reads CASSQDARGETQYF. For the CDR3, the DNA is TGTGCCAGCAGCCAAGATGCGAGGGGGGAGACCCAGTACTTC.

This clonotype was seen a handful of times. The rearrangement joins TRBV6-6 to TRBJ2-1, with D possibly being TRBD1 (6 bases). V was clipped by 8 bases and J by 5 bases, with 13 bases between them. CDR1 and CDR2 (germline): MNHNY, SVGAGI (reference sequence). This CDR3 has 13 amino acids. The DNA for the CDR3 is TGTGCCAGCGACGACAGGATTAACAATGAGCAGTTCTTC. Amino acid sequence: CASDDRINNEQFF.

The V and J genes are TRBV6-1 and TRBJ2-6, with 12 bases identical to TRBD1. V shed 6 bases and J 4 bases; nucleotides not matched to a gene: 7. The germline CDR1 and CDR2 sequences are MNHNS and SASEGT. The CDR3 consists of 17 residues. CDR3 residues: CASRGGQGASGANVLTF. The CDR3 nucleotides read TGTGCCAGCAGAGGGGGACAGGGGGCGTCCGGGGCCAACGTCCTGACTTTC.

This chain uses TRBV20-1 with TRBJ2-3; weak D call: TRBD2 (5 bases). With 5 bases removed from V and 0 bases from J, the gap between germline ends came to 15 bases. The CDR3 covers 15 residues. The germline V gene has CDR1 DFQATT and CDR2 SNEGSKA (reference sequence). CDR3 residues: CSAPELDISTDTQYF. CDR3 in DNA: TGCAGTGCTCCTGAACTAGATATTAGCACAGATACGCAGTATTTT.

The CDR3 nucleotides read TGCGCCAGCAGTGGCTCGCCGCCTTACGAGCAGTACTTC. Its protein is CASSGSPPYEQYF. V and J are TRBV5-1 and TRBJ2-7; D gene uncertain. CDR3 length equals 13 residues. Trimming stripped 5 bases from V and 4 bases from J, with 13 bases between. The V gene's germline CDR1 is SGHRS and CDR2 YFSETQ.

The chain combines TRBV7-9 with TRBJ2-7; 7 positions match TRBD2. This CDR3 is 16 amino acids long. After removal of 5 bases from V and 0 bases from J, the junction contained 10 bases not matched to a gene. Germline V CDR1 and CDR2: SEHNR, FQNEAQ (reference sequence). CDR3 nucleotide sequence: TGTGCCAGCAGCCCAGTCCGAGCGGGGAGCTCCTACGAGCAGTACTTC. Translating gives CASSPVRAGSSYEQYF.

This chain links TRBV6-5 with TRBJ2-7; 8 bases map to TRBD2. CDR3 length equals 16 residues. The V gene end was trimmed by 3 bases and the J gene end by 7 bases; junction bases not matched to a gene: 14. Germline V gene sequence: CDR1 MNHEY, CDR2 SVGAGI. The DNA for the CDR3 is TGTGCCAGCAGTTATGGGGTTGGCCGGGAGGGGGGTGAGCAGTACTTC. Translation: CASSYGVGREGGEQYF.

The chain carries TRBV7-9 and TRBJ1-1; D gene ambiguous. V dropped 2 bases and J dropped 11 bases, with 18 bases sitting between them. The CDR3 sequence is 14 residues long. CDR1 is SEHNR and CDR2 is FQNEAQ in the germline V gene (reference sequence). The CDR3 DNA reads TGTGCCAGCAGCTTATTAGGTCAGACCACCGGGGCTTTCTTT. Its protein is CASSLLGQTTGAFF.

This clonotype was counted ten times or more. The chain links TRBV21-1 to TRBJ2-3; the D call of TRBD1 is as the table states it, not checked on the DNA. TRBV21-1 is termed a pseudogene. The CDR3 spans 17 residues. Here the CDR3 reads CASSKRDRGRPTDTQYF. Here the CDR3 DNA reads TGTGCCAGCAGCAAAAGGGATAGGGGGAGACCCACAGATACGCAGTATTTT.

This chain joins TRBV18 and TRBJ2-7, with 7 bases aligning to TRBD1. From germline, CDR1 is KGHSH and CDR2 LQKENI. J gave up 5 bases and V 2 bases, and 6 bases lay outside the gene matches. The CDR3 is made up of 14 amino acids. As DNA, the CDR3 is TGTGCCAGCTCACCAAACGACAGGGCCCACGAGCAGTACTTC. It codes for CASSPNDRAHEQYF.

As regards this clonotype: Given a much more abundant clone one base away, this may be a read error. The V gene is TRBV15, the J gene TRBJ2-1; D gene unclear. This CDR3 region has 14 residues. Germline-derived CDR1 and CDR2 are LNHNV and YYDKDF (reference sequence). The CDR3 spells CATSRIGSHDEHFF. The CDR3 DNA reads TGTGCCACCAGCAGAATAGGCAGCCATGATGAGCATTTCTTC.

This sequence joins TRBV7-2 and TRBJ2-5, with D possibly TRBD1 on 6 matching bases. Germline CDR1 SGHTA, CDR2 FQGNSA. The ends were cut back, 3 bases at V and 5 bases at J, with 16 bases in the middle. CDR3 length: 15 amino acids. CDR3 DNA sequence: TGTGCCAGCAGCTTTATATGGGGGCTCCAGGAGACCCAGTACTTC. The encoded protein is CASSFIWGLQETQYF.

Regarding this clonotype: At one end the junction does not follow the germline gene, possibly because of a read error. The chain recombines TRBV7-8 with TRBJ2-1; 7 bases are a match to TRBD2. From germline, CDR1 is SGHVS and CDR2 FQNEAQ. This CDR3 region has 15 residues. This chain's CDR3 is CASSLAGGSYNELFF. The CDR3 nucleotides are TGTGCCAGCAGCTTAGCGGGGGGGTCATACAATGAGCTGTTCTTC.

This clonotype was found once. CDR3 nucleotides: TGTGCCATCAGTGACTCGGGGGGAGTGGAGACCCAGTACTTC. This encodes CAISDSGGVETQYF. This chain connects TRBV10-3 to TRBJ2-5; 7 nucleotides match TRBD2. Germline-derived CDR1 and CDR2 are ENHRY and SYGVKD. The junction had 6 bases not matched to a gene; V was cut back by 3 bases and J by 5 bases. There are 14 residues in the CDR3.

This clonotype was found a few times. The chain has TRBV28 and TRBJ2-3, with D possibly being TRBD2 (7 bases). Germline CDR1 is MDHEN and CDR2 is SYDVKM. V was clipped by 6 bases and J by 0 bases, with 19 bases between them. The CDR3 is 17 amino acids. In DNA, the CDR3 is TGTGCCAGCAGCCCCCAATCGCGGGGGCCTAGCACAGATACGCAGTATTTT. Translation gives CASSPQSRGPSTDTQYF.

This clonotype was recorded a few times. The chain combines TRBV20-1 with TRBJ1-2; D is uncertain. The CDR3 is 11 residues long. V gave up 3 bases and J gave up 7 bases, with 9 bases separating them. CDR1 DFQATT and CDR2 SNEGSKA come from the germline V gene (reference sequence). For the CDR3, the DNA is TGCAGTGCTAGCTTCCGGGGTGGCTACACCTTC. Translation: CSASFRGGYTF.

This clonotype occurred once. V gene TRBV28 combines with J gene TRBJ2-5; TRBD2 matches at 9 bases. The junction had 11 bases not matched to a gene; V was cut back by 5 bases and J by 1 base. CDR3 size: 17 residues. The V gene's germline CDR1 is MDHEN and CDR2 SYDVKM. DNA for the CDR3: TGTGCCAGCAGTCCCCGCCCCTCTAGCGGGGTCCAAGAGACCCAGTACTTC. Protein product: CASSPRPSSGVQETQYF.

The V and J genes are TRBV5-1 and TRBJ2-3; 7 bases align to TRBD2. The CDR3 runs to 17 residues. The germline gives CDR1 SGHRS, CDR2 YFSETQ. J lost 6 bases, V lost 0 bases, and 13 bases had no gene match. CDR3 in DNA: TGCGCCAGCAGCTTGGTGGGGCCGTCCGGGGGGAAGGATACGCAGTATTTT. As protein: CASSLVGPSGGKDTQYF.

This clonotype was picked up many times. This chain joins TRBV20-1 and TRBJ2-5; no clear D. Germline CDR1 DFQATT, CDR2 SNEGSKA (reference sequence). This CDR3 contains 11 residues. V was shortened by 3 bases and J by 5 bases, with 7 bases between the two germline ends. DNA for the CDR3: TGCAGTGCTAGTTTAGATGAGACCCAGTACTTC. Protein product: CSASLDETQYF.

CDR3 nucleotide sequence: TGTGCCAGCAGCGTAAAAGGACTAGCGGGGCAGTACTTC. The encoded protein is CASSVKGLAGQYF. V gene TRBV11-2 combines with J gene TRBJ2-7; 11 bases are a match to TRBD2. V lost 5 bases and J lost 9; bases outside the gene matches: 6. The length of the CDR3 is 13 residues. Germline assignment: CDR1 SGHAT and CDR2 FQNNGV. Based on the CDR3 plus reference TRBV11-2 and TRBJ2-7, the full variable domain is EAGVAQSPRYKIIEKRQSVAFWCNPISGHATLYWYQQILGQGPKLLIQFQNNGVVDDSQLPKDRFSAERLKGVDSTLKIQPAKLEDSAVYLCASSVKGLAGQYFGPGTRLTVT.

This chain uses TRBV7-3 with TRBJ1-1; maybe TRBD1 (5 bases). CDR3 size: 13 residues. The V gene lost 5 bases and the J gene lost 1 base, with 8 bases spanning the gap. The germline CDR1 and CDR2 sequences are SGHTA and FQGTGA. CDR3 nucleotides: TGTGCCAGCAGCAAAGGGACGAACACTGAAGCTTTCTTT. It codes for CASSKGTNTEAFF.

The chain is built from TRBV27 and TRBJ2-7; D might be TRBD2 (7 bases). Germline lookup yields CDR1 MNHEY and CDR2 SMNVEV (reference sequence). Between the trimmed V and J ends, which lost 2 bases and 5 bases, there was a span of 19 bases. The CDR3 covers 16 residues. CDR3 in amino acids: CASSLRGAREIDEQYF. In DNA form, the CDR3 reads TGTGCCAGCAGTTTACGGGGGGCGCGGGAAATCGACGAGCAGTACTTC.

This chain connects TRBV29-1 to TRBJ2-7, with 8 bases that match TRBD1. The CDR3 has 11 residues. CDR1 SQVTM and CDR2 ANQGSEA come from the germline V gene. With V trimmed by 7 bases and J by 8 bases, 7 bases remained unmatched. CDR3 region: CSALDREKQYF. The CDR3 DNA sequence: TGCAGCGCCCTGGACAGGGAAAAGCAGTACTTC.

The chain combines TRBV9 with TRBJ2-1; D assignment may be TRBD1 or TRBD2 (5 bases each). Germline V gene lookup returns CDR1 SGDLS and CDR2 YYNGEE. V was clipped by 0 bases and J by 4 bases, with 8 bases between them. The CDR3 has 14 residues. For the CDR3, the DNA is TGTGCCAGCAGCGTAGGCTGGGGGTACAATGAGCAGTTCTTC. This gives the protein CASSVGWGYNEQFF. Full variable domain (rest looked up from reference TRBV9 and TRBJ2-1): DSGVTQTPKHLITATGQRVTLRCSPRSGDLSVYWYQQSLDQGLQFLIQYYNGEERAKGNILERFSAQQFPDLHSELNLSSLELGDSALYFCASSVGWGYNEQFFGPGTRLTVL.

The V call is TRBV7-8, the J call TRBJ2-7; D unclear. V was shortened by 2 bases and J by 4 bases, with 9 bases between the two germline ends. The CDR3 runs 13 residues. Germline V gene sequence: CDR1 SGHVS, CDR2 FQNEAQ. The CDR3 nucleotides are TGTGCCAGCAGCTTACACCCGGAATACGAGCAGTACTTC. It specifies CASSLHPEYEQYF.

There are a few counts of this clonotype. V usage is TRBV6-5 and J usage is TRBJ2-2; D gene unclear. V dropped 5 bases and J dropped 8 bases, with 9 bases sitting between them. Germline CDR1 reads MNHEY; CDR2 reads SVGAGI. CDR3 length: 12 amino acids. The CDR3 is CASSVRGGELFF. For the CDR3, the DNA is TGTGCCAGCAGTGTAAGAGGAGGGGAGCTGTTTTTT.

A remark on this clonotype: One base away lies a much larger clone, so this may be a sequencing read error. The chain employs TRBV18 and TRBJ2-5, with D possibly matching TRBD1 (5 bases). CDR1 and CDR2 from the germline V gene are KGHSH and LQKENI. The CDR3 covers 14 residues. CDR3 sequence: CASSSSLGQGTQYF. CDR3 DNA sequence: TGTGCCAGCTCCTCCTCCCTAGGACAAGGGACCCAGTACTTC.

A few counts support this clonotype. Relative to the germline gene, one junction end is altered; a read error may explain this. This chain connects TRBV4-2 to TRBJ2-3; 9 nucleotides match TRBD1. The CDR3 runs to 21 residues. Per the germline V gene, CDR1 is LGHNA and CDR2 is YNFKEQ. Written as DNA, the CDR3 is TGTGCCAGCAGTCAAGGCACCGGACAGGGGCCCTCCGGGACTAGCACAGATACGCAGTATTTT. It codes for CASSQGTGQGPSGTSTDTQYF.

The CDR3 is CASSQGAGYTGELFF. In DNA, the CDR3 is TGCGCCAGCAGCCAAGGAGCGGGATACACCGGGGAGCTGTTTTTT. The rearrangement uses TRBV4-1 and TRBJ2-2; 7 bases map to TRBD2. The CDR3 runs 15 residues. The V segment lost 1 base and the J segment 3 bases; nucleotides outside the gene matches: 2. Germline loops: CDR1 MGHRA, CDR2 YSYEKL.

This clonotype was observed a single time. J is TRBJ1-2 and V is TRBV27; D not resolved. This CDR3 region has 13 residues. Germline CDR1 MNHEY, CDR2 SMNVEV (reference sequence). V lost 6 bases and J 3 bases, leaving 11 bases between the germline ends. The CDR3 region has the DNA TGTGCCAGCAGCCATGCGGGAGACTATGGCTACACCTTC. The encoded protein is CASSHAGDYGYTF.

This clonotype was observed a handful of times. This sequence joins TRBV7-8 and TRBJ2-5, with 13 bases identical to TRBD2. The CDR3 has 18 amino acids. After removal of 4 bases from V and 5 bases from J, the junction contained 13 bases not matched to a gene. From germline, CDR1 is SGHVS and CDR2 FQNEAQ. Here the CDR3 DNA reads TGTGCCAGCAGCTCCGAAATACTAGCGGGAGGGCCAAAGGAGACCCAGTACTTC. Encoded protein: CASSSEILAGGPKETQYF.

This sequence joins TRBV4-1 and TRBJ2-7; 7 bases match TRBD1. CDR1 MGHRA and CDR2 YSYEKL come from the germline V gene. This CDR3 contains 15 residues. V shed 2 bases, J shed 3 bases, and the junction held 7 bases outside the gene matches. DNA for the CDR3: TGCGCCAGCAGCCAATATTACGACAGGGACTACGAGCAGTACTTC. Translation gives CASSQYYDRDYEQYF.